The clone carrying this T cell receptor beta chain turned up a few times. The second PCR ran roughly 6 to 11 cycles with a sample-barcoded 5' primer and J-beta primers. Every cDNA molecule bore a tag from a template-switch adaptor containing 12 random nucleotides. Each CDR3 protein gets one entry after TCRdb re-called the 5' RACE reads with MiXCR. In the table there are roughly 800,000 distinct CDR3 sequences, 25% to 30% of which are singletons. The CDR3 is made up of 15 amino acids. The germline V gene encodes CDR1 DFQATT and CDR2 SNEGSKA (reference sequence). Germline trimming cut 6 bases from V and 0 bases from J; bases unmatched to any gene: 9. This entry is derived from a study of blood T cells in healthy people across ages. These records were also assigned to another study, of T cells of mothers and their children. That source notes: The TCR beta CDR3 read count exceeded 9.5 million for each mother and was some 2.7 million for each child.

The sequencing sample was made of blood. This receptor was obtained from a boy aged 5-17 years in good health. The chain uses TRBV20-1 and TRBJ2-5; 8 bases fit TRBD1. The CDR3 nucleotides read TGCAGTGCAAGAACGACAGGGGCGTACCAAGAGACCCAGTACTTC. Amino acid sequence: CSARTTGAYQETQYF.